This T cell receptor (beta chain) originates from a study of blood T cell repertoires in COVID-19. Study-wide context: Samples of COVID-19 (acute and convalescent) were obtained from the United States, Italy and Spain. From T cells, B-cell-depleted T cells, or PBMCs came the material, which was cDNA or gDNA.

CDR1 is KGHSH and CDR2 is LQKENI in the germline V gene. This CDR3 region has 15 residues. With 6 bases clipped from V and 3 bases from J, the junction kept 6 bases outside the gene matches. Study processing details: By means of reference gene primer amplification, nucleated cell counts were estimated. The method was immunoSEQ multiplex PCR; TCRdb's version includes in-frame clones alone and lacks a portion of them. That table supplies the V and J calls and clone size; D and trimming were determined from the DNA. The data show 150,000 to 200,000 clones, approximately 81% seen once. Material: peripheral blood. The sequence derives from an elderly woman with active or convalescent COVID-19. V gene TRBV18 combines with J gene TRBJ2-1; 9 bases fit TRBD1. The CDR3 DNA is TGTGCCAGCTCCTTCACAGGGGGCCACTACAATGAGCAGTTCTTC. It yields the protein CASSFTGGHYNEQFF. Filled out from reference TRBV18 and TRBJ2-1, the complete variable domain reads NAGVMQNPRHLVRRRGQEARLRCSPMKGHSHVYWYRQLPEEGLKFMVYLQKENIIDESGMPKERFSAEFPKEGPSILRIQQVVRGDSAAYFCASSFTGGHYNEQFFGPGTRLTVL.